These 5 T cell receptor beta chains were all obtained from the same sample, sequenced in a study of post-analysis software for immune sequencing data. Study-wide results and limits: In patients, about 5 TRBV segments were more frequent than in controls, with TRBV5-6, TRBV5-1 and TRBV20-1 among them.

What these receptors recognize is not known. Tagging with unique molecular identifiers was a feature of the TCR beta cDNA libraries. TCRdb called the PCR reads again in MiXCR, with one record for every CDR3 protein. This sample has around 180,000 distinct CDR3 sequences, with approximately 28% found just once. The sequencing sample was made of blood. These TCRs come from a girl aged 10 to 17 with multiple sclerosis.

In this sample, this clonotype turned up many times. The chain combines TRBV29-1 with TRBJ1-2; a possible D gene is TRBD1 (6 bases). V was clipped by 4 bases and J by 6 bases, with 12 bases between them. Germline V gene data show CDR1 as SQVTM and CDR2 as ANQGSEA. CDR3 length: 12 amino acids. The CDR3 DNA sequence: TGCAGCGTTGGGCACAGGGTAAATGGCTACACCTTC. Its translation is CSVGHRVNGYTF.

This clonotype was picked up a small number of times. The chain joins TRBV9 to TRBJ1-1; 7 nucleotides match TRBD1. V was clipped by 5 bases and J by 3 bases; unmatched bases: 4. CDR3 length: 13 residues. Germline-derived CDR1 and CDR2 are SGDLS and YYNGEE. CDR3 protein: CASSRDSYTEAFF. Here the CDR3 DNA reads TGTGCCAGCAGTCGGGACAGTTACACTGAAGCTTTCTTT.

Only a few counts were recorded for this clonotype. The rearrangement links TRBV28 to TRBJ2-1; possibly TRBD2 for D (6 bases). This CDR3 comprises 15 residues. V was clipped by 8 bases and J by 6 bases, with 20 bases between them. Germline CDR1 is MDHEN and CDR2 is SYDVKM. CDR3 loop: CASSRSGEFLNEQFF. CDR3 coding DNA: TGTGCCAGCTCAAGATCGGGGGAGTTTCTCAATGAGCAGTTCTTC.

This clonotype was seen only a few times. This chain connects TRBV7-9 to TRBJ2-1; unclear D gene. V shed 4 bases and J shed 5 bases, with 6 bases lying between them. From germline, CDR1 is SEHNR and CDR2 FQNEAQ (reference sequence). The length of the CDR3 is 12 residues. CDR3 coding DNA: TGTGCCAGCAGCTATCTCAACAATGAGCAGTTCTTC. This sequence encodes CASSYLNNEQFF.

This clonotype was detected many times. This rearrangement joins TRBV6-1 to TRBJ2-1, with 7 bases fitting TRBD1. The CDR3 is 13 residues long. The V and J ends lost 2 bases and 13 bases, in that order; junction bases with no gene match: 8. Germline V gives CDR1 MNHNS, CDR2 SASEGT. The CDR3 coding sequence is TGTGCCAGCAGTGAACGAAGAGGGGGCGCTCAGTTCTTC. Translating gives CASSERRGGAQFF.